The clone carrying this TCR beta chain was seen only a few times. This entry is derived from a study of T cell changes during pregnancy in multiple sclerosis. This CDR3 is built from 16 residues. V trimming: 2 bases; J trimming: 6 bases; junction bases outside the gene matches: 10. Looked up from germline, CDR1 is SGHRS and CDR2 is YFSETQ. Method: immunoSEQ multiplex PCR; TCRdb's copy keeps in-frame clones and lacks some. The sample includes tens of thousands of clones, approximately 88% of them seen just once. V usage is TRBV5-1 and J usage is TRBJ2-1; 8 bases line up with TRBD2. The source material was CD4+ T cells from peripheral blood mononuclear cells, sampled in the first trimester of pregnancy. This sequence was found in a female donor with multiple sclerosis, enrolled in a pregnancy study. The chain's CDR3 is CASSLRPREVANEQFF. As DNA, the CDR3 is TGCGCCAGCAGCTTAAGGCCGCGGGAGGTCGCCAATGAGCAGTTCTTC.